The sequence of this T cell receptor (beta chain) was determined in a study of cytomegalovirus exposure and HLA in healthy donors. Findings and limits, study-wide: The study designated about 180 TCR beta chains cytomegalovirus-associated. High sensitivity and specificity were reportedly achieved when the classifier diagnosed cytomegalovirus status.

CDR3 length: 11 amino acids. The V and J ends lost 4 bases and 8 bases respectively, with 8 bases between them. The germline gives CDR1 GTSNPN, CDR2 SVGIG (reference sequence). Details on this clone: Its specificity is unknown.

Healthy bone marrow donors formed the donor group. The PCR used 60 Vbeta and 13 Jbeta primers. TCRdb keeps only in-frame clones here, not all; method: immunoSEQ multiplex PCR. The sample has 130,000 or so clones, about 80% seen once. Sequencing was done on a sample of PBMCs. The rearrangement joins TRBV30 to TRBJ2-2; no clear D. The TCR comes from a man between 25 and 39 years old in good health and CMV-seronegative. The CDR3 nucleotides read TGTGCCTGGACCGACTCGGGGGAGCTGTTTTTT. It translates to CAWTDSGELFF.